These T cell receptor beta chains were read from a single sample in a study of beta chain features in type 1 diabetes. The method was immunoSEQ multiplex PCR; TCRdb's version includes in-frame clones alone and lacks a portion of them. The sample has about 740,000 clones; about an eighth are singletons. The specimen was naive CD4+ T cells from blood. Receptors originate from a man between 18 and 35 years old with type 1 diabetes. Both conserved end residues are part of each CDR3. Fields, in order: J gene, clone size, D gene, CDR3 length, V gene, CDR3 protein, CDR3 DNA. The D gene is left open where the match is weak. The size entry is marked missing in some rows and otherwise reads once, few, many or a size class.

J: TRBJ2-5
size: .
D: .
length: 16
V: TRBV11-2
CDR3: CASSPWARLTQETQYF
DNA: TGTGCCAGCAGCCCTTGGGCGCGACTGACCCAAGAGACCCAGTACTTC

J: TRBJ1-2
size: .
D: .
length: 13
V: TRBV14
CDR3: CASSQDVSYGYTF
DNA: TGTGCCAGCAGCCAGGACGTCTCTTATGGCTACACCTTC

J: TRBJ2-3
size: few
D: TRBD1
length: 15
V: TRBV7-9
CDR3: CASSNRQGSTDTQYF
DNA: TGTGCCAGCAGCAACCGACAGGGCAGCACAGATACGCAGTATTTT

J: TRBJ2-1
size: .
D: .
length: 16
V: TRBV4-1
CDR3: CASSLNSGARHNEQFF
DNA: TGCGCCAGCAGCCTCAACTCCGGGGCTCGACACAATGAGCAGTTCTTC

J: TRBJ2-1
size: .
D: .
length: 15
V: TRBV5-1
CDR3: CASSLDQSSYNEQFF
DNA: TGCGCCAGCAGCTTGGACCAGAGCTCCTACAATGAGCAGTTCTTC

J: TRBJ2-1
size: .
D: TRBD1
length: 15
V: TRBV5-1
CDR3: CASSAGTGLNMEQFF
DNA: TGCGCCAGCAGCGCCGGGACAGGGCTGAATATGGAGCAGTTCTTC

J: TRBJ2-5
size: few
D: .
length: 17
V: TRBV7-2
CDR3: CASSLAGTGWGQETQYF
DNA: TGTGCCAGCAGCTTAGCGGGTACAGGATGGGGGCAAGAGACCCAGTACTTC

J: TRBJ1-6
size: few
D: TRBD1
length: 16
V: TRBV5-6
CDR3: CASSQMTGGFNSPLHF
DNA: TGTGCCAGCAGCCAAATGACAGGGGGGTTTAATTCACCCCTCCACTTT

J: TRBJ1-6
size: few
D: TRBD1
length: 18
V: TRBV9
CDR3: CASSPKGGNRTEGAPLHF
DNA: TGTGCCAGCAGCCCAAAAGGGGGCAATAGGACGGAGGGAGCACCCCTCCACTTT

J: TRBJ1-6
size: .
D: .
length: 14
V: TRBV7-9
CDR3: CASSLRGGQSPLHF
DNA: TGTGCCAGCAGCTTACGGGGGGGTCAGTCACCCCTCCACTTT

J: TRBJ1-1
size: few
D: .
length: 11
V: TRBV30
CDR3: CAWRGGTEAFF
DNA: TGTGCCTGGAGGGGGGGCACTGAAGCTTTCTTT

J: TRBJ2-1
size: .
D: .
length: 14
V: TRBV15
CDR3: CATSREPADNEQFF
DNA: TGTGCCACCAGCAGAGAACCAGCCGACAATGAGCAGTTCTTC

J: TRBJ1-2
size: .
D: TRBD1
length: 13
V: TRBV2
CDR3: CASSDGQGAGYTF
DNA: TGTGCCAGCAGTGACGGACAGGGGGCTGGCTACACCTTC

J: TRBJ1-5
size: few
D: .
length: 13
V: TRBV30
CDR3: CAWSVGASGPQHF
DNA: TGTGCCTGGAGTGTAGGGGCCTCGGGGCCCCAGCATTTT

J: TRBJ1-3
size: .
D: TRBD1
length: 15
V: TRBV5-1
CDR3: CASSSRTGQGNTIYF
DNA: TGCGCCAGCAGCTCCCGGACAGGCCAGGGAAACACCATATATTTT

J: TRBJ2-3
size: few
D: .
length: 14
V: TRBV23-1
CDR3: CASSLPGSTDTQYF
DNA: TGCGCCAGCAGTCTCCCGGGGAGCACAGATACGCAGTATTTT

J: TRBJ2-2
size: few
D: .
length: 15
V: TRBV5-8
CDR3: CASSGNSKGTGELFF
DNA: TGTGCCAGCAGCGGGAATTCAAAGGGCACCGGGGAGCTGTTTTTT

J: TRBJ1-6
size: .
D: .
length: 12
V: TRBV30
CDR3: CAWDRRDSPLHF
DNA: TGTGCCTGGGACCGGAGAGATTCACCCCTCCACTTT

J: TRBJ1-1
size: .
D: TRBD1
length: 14
V: TRBV5-1
CDR3: CASTLQGLNTEAFF
DNA: TGCGCCAGCACCCTACAGGGGCTGAACACTGAAGCTTTCTTT

J: TRBJ2-3
size: few
D: TRBD1
length: 15
V: TRBV5-4
CDR3: CASSPRQGSTDTQYF
DNA: TGTGCCAGCAGCCCGCGACAGGGGAGCACAGATACGCAGTATTTT

J: TRBJ1-1
size: few
D: TRBD1
length: 13
V: TRBV30
CDR3: CAWRTGGGTEAFF
DNA: TGTGCCTGGAGAACAGGGGGGGGCACTGAAGCTTTCTTT

J: TRBJ2-2
size: .
D: .
length: 17
V: TRBV5-1
CDR3: CASSLAPQGRNTGELFF
DNA: TGCGCCAGCAGCTTGGCCCCACAGGGCCGGAACACCGGGGAGCTGTTTTTT

J: TRBJ2-7
size: .
D: .
length: 17
V: TRBV19
CDR3: CASSVYSRGGRSYEQYF
DNA: TGTGCCAGTAGTGTATACTCCAGAGGGGGTAGGTCCTACGAGCAGTACTTC

J: TRBJ2-1
size: .
D: .
length: 15
V: TRBV7-9
CDR3: CASSLGVGTYNEQFF
DNA: TGTGCCAGCAGCTTAGGTGTAGGCACTTACAATGAGCAGTTCTTC

J: TRBJ1-1
size: .
D: .
length: 16
V: TRBV19
CDR3: CASSIVGEQGTTEAFF
DNA: TGTGCCAGTAGTATAGTGGGGGAACAGGGAACTACTGAAGCTTTCTTT

J: TRBJ1-4
size: .
D: TRBD1
length: 15
V: TRBV28
CDR3: CASNIPGQGYEKLFF
DNA: TGTGCCAGCAACATACCGGGACAGGGGTATGAAAAACTGTTTTTT

J: TRBJ2-5
size: few
D: TRBD2
length: 17
V: TRBV4-1
CDR3: CASSPQLAGGGQETQYF
DNA: TGCGCCAGCAGCCCGCAACTAGCGGGGGGCGGGCAGGAGACCCAGTACTTC

J: TRBJ1-1
size: .
D: TRBD1
length: 13
V: TRBV10-3
CDR3: CAISGTGQGKAFF
DNA: TGTGCCATCAGTGGCACTGGACAGGGTAAAGCTTTCTTT

J: TRBJ1-6
size: .
D: TRBD1
length: 15
V: TRBV6-6
CDR3: CASSWSRDRNSPLHF
DNA: TGTGCCAGCAGTTGGTCCCGGGACAGGAATTCACCCCTCCACTTT

J: TRBJ1-5
size: few
D: .
length: 12
V: TRBV11-2
CDR3: CASSLEVGPQHF
DNA: TGTGCCAGCAGCTTAGAGGTGGGGCCCCAGCATTTT

J: TRBJ2-3
size: few
D: .
length: 12
V: TRBV29-1
CDR3: CSVRSGTDTQYF
DNA: TGCAGCGTTCGTTCGGGGACAGATACGCAGTATTTT

J: TRBJ1-1
size: .
D: .
length: 14
V: TRBV30
CDR3: CAWRAGRLNTEAFF
DNA: TGTGCCTGGAGAGCGGGACGGCTTAACACTGAAGCTTTCTTT

J: TRBJ1-1
size: few
D: .
length: 13
V: TRBV29-1
CDR3: CSVSGRLNTEAFF
DNA: TGCAGCGTTTCAGGACGGTTGAACACTGAAGCTTTCTTT

J: TRBJ1-5
size: few
D: .
length: 12
V: TRBV29-1
CDR3: CSAGTPNQPQHF
DNA: TGCAGTGCCGGGACACCTAATCAGCCCCAGCATTTT

J: TRBJ1-5
size: .
D: .
length: 19
V: TRBV30
CDR3: CAWSTRGTALGYSNQPQHF
DNA: TGTGCCTGGAGTACCCGAGGGACCGCCTTGGGATATAGCAATCAGCCCCAGCATTTT

J: TRBJ1-1
size: .
D: TRBD1
length: 11
V: TRBV29-1
CDR3: CSVDRVTEAFF
DNA: TGCAGCGTAGACAGGGTCACTGAAGCTTTCTTT

J: TRBJ2-5
size: few
D: .
length: 14
V: TRBV27
CDR3: CASSTGGGRETQYF
DNA: TGTGCCAGCAGTACTGGAGGGGGCCGAGAGACCCAGTACTTC

J: TRBJ1-1
size: few
D: .
length: 12
V: TRBV7-9
CDR3: CASSLEHTEAFF
DNA: TGTGCCAGCAGCTTAGAGCACACTGAAGCTTTCTTT

J: TRBJ2-3
size: few
D: TRBD2
length: 15
V: TRBV2
CDR3: CASSQGLAGVDTQYF
DNA: TGTGCCAGCAGTCAAGGACTAGCGGGGGTAGATACGCAGTATTTT

J: TRBJ1-1
size: .
D: TRBD1
length: 13
V: TRBV5-6
CDR3: CASIFTGGTEAFF
DNA: TGTGCCAGCATCTTCACAGGGGGCACTGAAGCTTTCTTT